The 15 T cell receptor beta chains below were found in one sample sequenced in a study of shared clonotypes between healthy human individuals. Some clones are missing from TCRdb's copy, which holds only in-frame ones; the method was immunoSEQ multiplex PCR. Of over a million clones listed, 96% were seen once; the top ten hold roughly 1.2%. Sequences were obtained from naive CD4+ T cells sorted from blood. The subset denotes: CD45RA+ positively selected. The origin of the receptors is a man aged 30 to 39 in good health.

The rearrangement links TRBV7-8 to TRBJ2-7; possibly TRBD1 for D (6 bases). V was pared by 2 bases and J by 6 bases, with 14 bases between. Per the germline V gene, CDR1 is SGHVS and CDR2 is FQNEAQ. The length of the CDR3 is 14 residues. DNA for the CDR3: TGTGCCAGCAGCTTATTGGGGGCACTAGGCGAGCAGTACTTC. Residues: CASSLLGALGEQYF.

This chain joins TRBV6-1 and TRBJ1-5; 7 nucleotides line up with TRBD1. Germline V gene lookup returns CDR1 MNHNS and CDR2 SASEGT. J gave up 7 bases and V 7 bases, and 7 bases lay outside the gene matches. The CDR3 has 13 residues. The CDR3 nucleotides read TGTGCCAGCATAGACAGGGTCGGGCAGCCCCAGCATTTT. Its protein is CASIDRVGQPQHF.

Concerning this clone: The junction departs from germline at one end; a sequencing error may be responsible. The chain recombines TRBV5-8 with TRBJ2-7, with 7 positions matching TRBD1. The length of the CDR3 is 12 residues. The V gene's germline CDR1 is SGHTS and CDR2 YDEGEE. CDR3 nucleotide sequence: TGTGCCAGCAGCTTGAGGGGGCGCGAGCAATACTTC. Amino acid sequence: CASSLRGREQYF.

The chain carries TRBV29-1 and TRBJ1-1; D gene unclear. This CDR3 spans 10 amino acids. Trimming pared 7 bases from V and 1 base from J, leaving 4 bases between. Germline V gives CDR1 SQVTM, CDR2 ANQGSEA. The CDR3 here is CSGRNTEAFF. CDR3 coding DNA: TGCAGCGGGCGGAACACTGAAGCTTTCTTT.

The DNA of the CDR3 is TGTGCCAGCACCCCCGGTGGGGTCGCGACAGATACGCAGTATTTT. Its protein product is CASTPGGVATDTQYF. The chain employs TRBV7-8 and TRBJ2-3, with D uncertain. The CDR3 is made up of 15 amino acids. V shed 7 bases and J shed 3 bases, with 17 bases lying between them. CDR1 is SGHVS, CDR2 FQNEAQ, per germline.

This clone was observed a handful of times. This chain uses TRBV27 with TRBJ2-1, with unresolved D. Trimming cost V 2 bases and J 5 bases, with 10 bases left between them. The CDR3 loop spans 14 amino acids. CDR1 and CDR2 (germline): MNHEY, SMNVEV (reference sequence). The CDR3 is CASSLIRSNNEQFF. The DNA of the CDR3 is TGTGCCAGCAGTTTAATCCGCAGTAACAATGAGCAGTTCTTC.

This chain uses TRBV10-3 with TRBJ1-3; D ambiguous. The CDR3 totals 12 residues. V was cut by 11 bases and J by 0 bases, with 8 bases left in between. CDR1 and CDR2 (germline): ENHRY, SYGVKD. The CDR3 nucleotides are TGTGCCTCCCGCGACTCTGGAAACACCATATATTTT. As protein: CASRDSGNTIYF.

The chain carries TRBV16 and TRBJ2-7; D may be TRBD1 or TRBD2 (5 bases each). The V end lost 0 bases, the J end lost 3 bases, and 12 bases lay between the germline ends. There are 15 residues in the CDR3. In germline, CDR1 is KGHSY, CDR2 FQNENV. The CDR3 region has the DNA TGTGCCAGCAGCCAATCTGGGGGTTGGCACTACGAGCAGTACTTC. It yields the protein CASSQSGGWHYEQYF.

The rearrangement links TRBV7-9 to TRBJ2-4, with TRBD2 matching 8 bases. The CDR3 totals 14 residues. Germline CDR1 and CDR2: SEHNR and FQNEAQ (reference sequence). V gave up 5 bases and J gave up 8 bases; unmatched junction bases: 8. CDR3 coding DNA: TGTGCCAGCAGCACAGGGACTAGGAGGGACATTCAGTACTTC. Translated, it gives CASSTGTRRDIQYF.

The chain has TRBV2 and TRBJ2-1, with D possibly matching TRBD1 (5 bases). V lost 6 bases to trimming and J lost 8 bases, with 8 bases between them. From germline, CDR1 is SNHLY and CDR2 FYNNEI. The CDR3 is 11 residues long. The DNA for the CDR3 is TGTGCCAGCAGATCAGGGTATGAGCAGTTCTTC. This gives the protein CASRSGYEQFF.

This chain connects TRBV27 to TRBJ2-7; 7 bases agree with TRBD2. The junction had 15 bases not matched to a gene; V was cut back by 5 bases and J by 5 bases. This CDR3 contains 16 residues. Germline assignment: CDR1 MNHEY and CDR2 SMNVEV (reference sequence). The CDR3 DNA reads TGTGCCAGCAGTCCGGGACTACCCCCTCCCCTCAACGAGCAGTACTTC. Translated: CASSPGLPPPLNEQYF.

This clone appeared a few times. The sample holds other DNA sequences that translate to the same CDR3. The rearrangement links TRBV28 to TRBJ1-2, with D unclear. From germline, CDR1 is MDHEN and CDR2 SYDVKM. CDR3 size: 11 residues. The V and J ends lost 2 bases and 8 bases respectively, with 6 bases between them. CDR3 residues: CASSLVSGYTF. The CDR3 coding sequence is TGTGCCAGCAGTTTAGTATCCGGCTACACCTTC.

The V and J genes are TRBV7-2 and TRBJ1-1; D gene ambiguous. Per the germline V gene, CDR1 is SGHTA and CDR2 is FQGNSA. The CDR3 has 15 residues. The V gene lost 5 bases and the J gene lost 5 bases, with 18 bases spanning the gap. CDR3 nucleotide sequence: TGTGCCAGCAGCCGAAAGGACGGGCCGAAGACTGAAGCTTTCTTT. Translated: CASSRKDGPKTEAFF.

The chain uses TRBV5-1 and TRBJ2-3, with TRBD2 matching over 12 bases. The CDR3 has 19 residues. CDR1 SGHRS and CDR2 YFSETQ come from the germline V gene. After removal of 0 bases from V and 2 bases from J, the junction contained 10 bases not matched to a gene. CDR3 DNA sequence: TGCGCCAGCAGCTTGGGACTAGCGGGAGATGGAGGGACCACAGATACGCAGTATTTT. This sequence encodes CASSLGLAGDGGTTDTQYF.

The chain combines TRBV27 with TRBJ1-1, with D possibly TRBD1 on 5 matching bases. Germline V gene data show CDR1 as MNHEY and CDR2 as SMNVEV (reference sequence). The CDR3 loop spans 15 amino acids. Trimming removed 7 bases from V and 1 base from J, with 16 bases in between. The CDR3 reads CASTSPSRGNTEAFF. In DNA form, the CDR3 reads TGTGCCAGCACCTCCCCCAGTAGGGGGAACACTGAAGCTTTCTTT.